Each of the 25 T cell receptor beta chains below was sequenced from the same sample in a study of T cells in tuberculosis. Clones were sequenced by immunoSEQ multiplex PCR, and TCRdb holds only the in-frame ones, with some missing. The table shows some 60,000 clones, with approximately 80% occurring only once. Sorting used thawed, overnight-rested PBMC stained with anti-CD3, a viability dye and GMM-loaded CD1B tetramer. The lipid loaded on the CD1B tetramers was C32 glucose monomycolate from Rhodococcus equi. Source material: CD1b-GMM tetramer-negative cells sorted from PBMCs. These receptors all come from an adult woman with latent tuberculosis.

This chain uses TRBV5-4 with TRBJ2-7, with 14 bases lining up with TRBD2. The V segment lost 5 bases and the J segment 1 base; nucleotides outside the gene matches: 11. Germline V lookup: CDR1 SGHNT, CDR2 YYREEE (reference sequence). CDR3 size: 18 residues. The CDR3 DNA sequence: TGTGCCAGCAGTTATCAGACTAGCGGGGGGGCTGGTTCCTACGAGCAGTACTTC. Its translation: CASSYQTSGGAGSYEQYF.

The CDR3 sequence: CASSATRASPLHF. CDR3 nucleotides: TGTGCCAGCAGCGCCACGAGGGCCTCACCCCTCCACTTT. This chain connects TRBV2 to TRBJ1-6; D gene uncertain. Germline V gene lookup returns CDR1 SNHLY and CDR2 FYNNEI. Trimming stripped 6 bases from V and 10 bases from J, with 13 bases between. This CDR3 is 13 amino acids long.

The genes are TRBV19 and TRBJ2-1; 9 bases are a match to TRBD2. Germline V gene sequence: CDR1 LNHDA, CDR2 SQIVND (reference sequence). This CDR3 region has 15 residues. The V segment lost 8 bases and the J segment 7 bases; nucleotides outside the gene matches: 12. In nucleotides, the CDR3 is TGTGCCAGTTCCCGGGGTAGCGGGAGTAGGAATGAGCAGTTCTTC. Its protein is CASSRGSGSRNEQFF.

The V gene is TRBV6-6, the J gene TRBJ1-1, with TRBD1 identical over 11 bases. The CDR3 extends over 15 amino acids. From germline, CDR1 is MNHNY and CDR2 SVGAGI (reference sequence). V lost 5 bases to trimming and J lost 10 bases; unmatched junction nucleotides: 12. The CDR3 reads CASSPKPPGQGGAFF. The CDR3 DNA sequence: TGTGCCAGCAGTCCAAAACCCCCGGGACAGGGGGGAGCTTTCTTT.

The CDR3 DNA reads TGTGCCAGCAGTTTAGAAGGGGCAACTAATGAAAAACTGTTTTTT. This codes for CASSLEGATNEKLFF. The V and J genes are TRBV28 and TRBJ1-4; TRBD1 might be the D (5 bases). CDR3 length: 15 residues. CDR1 MDHEN and CDR2 SYDVKM come from the germline V gene. Trimming took off 2 bases at V and 0 bases at J, with 7 bases between the two ends.

The count of this clone is one. The rearrangement uses TRBV27 and TRBJ2-1; TRBD2 might be the D (6 bases). Germline V gives CDR1 MNHEY, CDR2 SMNVEV (reference sequence). Trimming pared 4 bases from V and 7 bases from J, leaving 11 bases between. The CDR3 spans 13 residues. As DNA, the CDR3 is TGTGCCAGCAGTTCACTAGCTGGGAATGAGCAGTTCTTC. It yields the protein CASSSLAGNEQFF.

This clone was seen a single time. The chain combines TRBV15 with TRBJ2-1, with unresolved D. The CDR3 is 14 amino acids. The V end was cut by 1 base, the J end by 3 bases, with 7 bases between. The V gene's germline CDR1 is LNHNV and CDR2 YYDKDF (reference sequence). The CDR3 nucleotides read TGTGCCACCAGCAGAGGTGGCCTCTACAATGAGCAGTTCTTC. As protein: CATSRGGLYNEQFF.

The rearrangement joins TRBV18 to TRBJ2-3, with no clear D. Deletions cut 6 bases from V and 4 bases from J, with 5 bases between. Germline V lookup: CDR1 KGHSH, CDR2 LQKENI. The CDR3 is 11 residues long. CDR3 residues: CASSLADTQYF. CDR3 DNA: TGTGCCAGCTCTCTTGCAGATACGCAGTATTTT.

This chain connects TRBV5-1 to TRBJ2-3, with 11 bases identical to TRBD1. The length of the CDR3 is 15 residues. The germline CDR1 and CDR2 sequences are SGHRS and YFSETQ. Trimming removed 5 bases from V and 3 bases from J; junction bases left unmatched: 5. CDR3 residues: CASRIGTGGTDTQYF. The CDR3 DNA reads as TGCGCCAGCAGGATCGGGACAGGGGGGACAGATACGCAGTATTTT.

This chain links TRBV11-2 with TRBJ2-1; 9 bases are shared with TRBD2. The length of the CDR3 is 16 residues. CDR1 is SGHAT, CDR2 FQNNGV, per germline. The V segment lost 5 bases and the J segment 8 bases; nucleotides outside the gene matches: 13. The CDR3 DNA reads TGTGCCAGCAGCCTAGGCCTCGGCGGGGGGGCCTATGAGCAGTTCTTC. It yields the protein CASSLGLGGGAYEQFF.

The CDR3 nucleotides are TGTGCCAGCAGTCCCCCGGGGACACAACGTGGCTACACCTTC. It is translated as CASSPPGTQRGYTF. The V call is TRBV2, the J call TRBJ1-2, with D tentatively TRBD1 (6 bases). This CDR3 region has 14 residues. Germline values: CDR1 SNHLY, CDR2 FYNNEI. The V end was cut by 5 bases, the J end by 7 bases, with 17 bases between.

The chain couples TRBV4-1 to TRBJ1-1, with D perhaps matching TRBD1 (6 bases). This CDR3 is built from 14 residues. The V gene lost 4 bases and the J gene lost 1 base, with 10 bases spanning the gap. Germline V gives CDR1 MGHRA, CDR2 YSYEKL. This chain's CDR3 is CASSRLQGNTEAFF. In DNA form, the CDR3 reads TGCGCCAGCAGCCGGCTACAGGGGAACACTGAAGCTTTCTTT.

This chain uses TRBV10-2 with TRBJ1-1; the D is unclear. Trimming took 3 bases from V and 1 from J, leaving 15 bases between them. The CDR3 contains 16 residues. CDR1 and CDR2 (germline): WSHSY, SAAADI. The CDR3 DNA reads as TGCGCCAGCAGTGAAAGAAGGGCGGAGGGGAACACTGAAGCTTTCTTT. It encodes CASSERRAEGNTEAFF.

The chain couples TRBV6-1 to TRBJ1-1; 7 bases are a match to TRBD1. Looked up from germline, CDR1 is MNHNS and CDR2 is SASEGT. Unmatched junction bases numbered 8, after V lost 4 bases and J lost 6 bases. This CDR3 has 14 residues. For the CDR3, the DNA is TGTGCCAGCAGTGGCAACAGGGGTGTGGCTGAAGCTTTCTTT. Protein product: CASSGNRGVAEAFF.

The chain has TRBV5-1 and TRBJ1-2, with TRBD1 matching 7 bases. J lost 6 bases, V lost 4 bases, and 9 bases had no gene match. Germline V gene sequence: CDR1 SGHRS, CDR2 YFSETQ. The CDR3 spans 14 residues. The CDR3 DNA reads as TGCGCCAGCAGCCCGCACAGGGGTTCGGATGGCTACACCTTC. Protein: CASSPHRGSDGYTF.

This chain links TRBV7-2 with TRBJ2-5, with 13 bases fitting TRBD2. V shed 5 bases and J 7 bases; nucleotides not matched to a gene: 7. This CDR3 region has 15 residues. Germline-derived CDR1 and CDR2 are SGHTA and FQGNSA. The CDR3 is CASSTTSGRAGTQYF. The CDR3 nucleotides are TGTGCCAGCAGCACTACTAGCGGGAGGGCCGGGACCCAGTACTTC.

This clone has just one count. The rearrangement uses TRBV29-1 and TRBJ2-2; tentative D call: TRBD1 (6 bases). Germline-derived CDR1 and CDR2 are SQVTM and ANQGSEA. The length of the CDR3 is 14 residues. V shed 7 bases and J shed 4 bases, with 16 bases lying between them. Here the CDR3 reads CSAESGHSTGELFF. The CDR3 nucleotides read TGCAGCGCCGAATCGGGACACAGCACCGGGGAGCTGTTTTTT.

The chain links TRBV4-1 to TRBJ1-1; no reliable D call. The CDR3 loop spans 13 amino acids. Germline values: CDR1 MGHRA, CDR2 YSYEKL. The V and J ends lost 1 base and 5 bases respectively, with 8 bases between them. The CDR3 region is CASSQGLETEAFF. The CDR3 DNA reads TGCGCCAGCAGCCAAGGTTTGGAGACTGAAGCTTTCTTT.

V gene TRBV7-2 combines with J gene TRBJ1-4; 7 positions match TRBD1. Germline V gives CDR1 SGHTA, CDR2 FQGNSA. V lost 3 bases, J lost 5 bases, and 3 bases stayed unmatched. The CDR3 is 14 residues long. The CDR3 reads CASSFRRGNEKLFF. CDR3 coding DNA: TGTGCCAGCAGCTTTCGCAGGGGGAATGAAAAACTGTTTTTT.

The rearrangement joins TRBV18 to TRBJ2-1; 8 bases are a match to TRBD1. Germline trimming cut 1 base from V and 4 bases from J; bases unmatched to any gene: 6. The CDR3 is 16 amino acids. The germline V gene has CDR1 KGHSH and CDR2 LQKENI. CDR3 amino acids: CASSPLPQGEYNEQFF. The DNA for the CDR3 is TGTGCCAGCTCACCACTCCCACAGGGGGAGTACAATGAGCAGTTCTTC.

The CDR3 bases are TGTGCCAGCAGTTCCGGACAGCCTGGCTACACCTTC. The encoded protein is CASSSGQPGYTF. This chain joins TRBV6-6 and TRBJ1-2, with D maybe TRBD1 (6 bases). Trimming removed 4 bases at V and 7 bases at J, with 10 bases between. The CDR3 runs 12 residues. The germline CDR1 and CDR2 sequences are MNHNY and SVGAGI (reference sequence).

The chain joins TRBV6-1 to TRBJ2-3; TRBD1 matches 8 bases. The J segment lost 2 bases and the V segment lost 6 bases, leaving 4 bases of the junction unmatched. This CDR3 contains 14 residues. Germline V gives CDR1 MNHNS, CDR2 SASEGT. The CDR3 coding sequence is TGTGCCAGCAGAACAGGGGGTTACACAGATACGCAGTATTTT. Encoded protein: CASRTGGYTDTQYF.

This chain connects TRBV28 to TRBJ1-4, with D possibly matching TRBD1 (5 bases). This CDR3 spans 15 amino acids. CDR1 is MDHEN and CDR2 is SYDVKM in the germline V gene. Trimming stripped 1 base from V and 4 bases from J, with 10 bases between. CDR3 sequence reads: CASSLYRQLNEKLFF. The CDR3 DNA is TGTGCCAGCAGTTTATACCGACAGCTTAATGAAAAACTGTTTTTT.

The V and J genes are TRBV7-9 and TRBJ2-5; D perhaps matches TRBD1 (5 bases). CDR3 length: 15 residues. V was shortened by 1 base and J by 1 base, with 10 bases between the two germline ends. Germline values: CDR1 SEHNR, CDR2 FQNEAQ (reference sequence). The CDR3 region is CASSLGLGLQETQYF. CDR3 DNA: TGTGCCAGCAGCTTAGGGCTGGGGCTCCAAGAGACCCAGTACTTC.

The V gene is TRBV4-3, the J gene TRBJ2-1; the match to TRBD2 covers 8 bases. The CDR3 spans 15 residues. Germline values: CDR1 LGHNA, CDR2 YSLEER. J was trimmed by 7 bases and V by 5 bases; bases with no gene match: 10. CDR3 protein: CASSSGLGEGNEQFF. As DNA, the CDR3 is TGCGCCAGCAGCTCGGGACTAGGGGAGGGGAATGAGCAGTTCTTC.